The clone carrying this T cell receptor beta chain was counted only a few times. Its specificity is not known. V dropped 1 base and J dropped 4 bases, with 19 bases sitting between them. CDR1 and CDR2 from the germline V gene are SGHTA and FQGNSA. The CDR3 is 17 residues long. Systemic immunosuppression or a history of autoimmune disease excluded patients. These data originate in a study of OX40 agonist ivuxolimab in advanced cancers. Repertoires were generated with immunoSEQ multiplex PCR, while TCRdb's copy carries only in-frame clones and drops some. The sample lists roughly 70,000 clones, roughly 78% occurring once. Findings of the study overall: Among the lowest peripheral clonal expansion occurred in 0.1-3.0 mg/kg partial responders.

The source material was CD4+ or CD8+ T cells sorted from blood, sampled in a trial of the OX40 agonist ivuxolimab. The receptor comes from an adult with an advanced solid tumor such as melanoma, head and neck, liver or kidney cancer. V is TRBV7-2 and J is TRBJ1-2; D may be TRBD1 (6 bases). The CDR3 bases are TGTGCCAGCAGCTTAGTGGGATCGGGGGGGCCGGGCTATGGCTACACCTTC. This translates into CASSLVGSGGPGYGYTF. The full variable domain, its missing parts supplied by reference TRBV7-2 and TRBJ1-2, is GAGVSQSPSNKVTEKGKDVELRCDPISGHTALYWYRQSLGQGLEFLIYFQGNSAPDKSGLPSDRFSAERTGGSVSTLTIQRTQQEDSAVYLCASSLVGSGGPGYGYTFGSGTRLTVV.